This TCR beta chain was captured in a study of cytomegalovirus exposure and HLA in healthy donors. For the study at large: The approximately 120 validation repertoires used the same platform as the 550 to 750 first-cohort repertoires, a later analysis reported.

Study-level results: First-cohort TCR clusters were later found to tend to co-occur in the approximately 120 validation repertoires. For cytomegalovirus status, the classifier reportedly gave diagnoses with high specificity and sensitivity.

The germline gives CDR1 MNHEY, CDR2 SMNVEV (reference sequence). The CDR3 loop spans 15 amino acids. With 1 base removed from V and 0 bases from J, the gap between germline ends came to 8 bases. With regard to this clone: What it recognizes is unknown.

Separate from the approximately 670-subject first cohort was the roughly 120-subject validation cohort, to which the donors belonged. Assay used: immunoSEQ multiplex PCR; TCRdb lists only in-frame clones, some missing. There are roughly 120,000 clones in the sample; about 90% occur only once, and roughly 2.2% lies in the top ten. The source material was PBMCs. The V and J genes are TRBV27 and TRBJ2-3, with no clear D. This receptor was obtained from a woman between 18 and 29 years old in good health and CMV-seronegative. Here the CDR3 DNA reads TGTGCCAGCAGTTTATTGGCAGAAAGCACAGATACGCAGTATTTT. Translating gives CASSLLAESTDTQYF.